The sequence of this TCR beta chain was determined in a study of T cells in Graves' hyperthyroidism and ophthalmopathy (dated 2019 in TCRdb). For context, the study as a whole: Peripheral blood was sampled at the time of initial diagnosis, prior to any treatment. TCR Vbeta CDR3 sequencing of approximately 140 peripheral blood samples (under 45 ophthalmopathy, about 75 hyperthyroidism and approximately 17 progressor patients) is reported in the paper. Thyroid tissue and blood T-cell repertoires from about six Graves' hyperthyroidism patients were also compared in the study. Following sampling, methimazole starting at 30 mg daily was given to hyperthyroidism patients, and high-dose intravenous methylprednisolone was given to ophthalmopathy patients. An independent validation cohort of fewer than 20 hyperthyroidism patients and about 16 patients who later progressed to ophthalmopathy tested prospective prediction of ophthalmopathy. A discovery cohort of about 95 patients, about 44 with Graves' ophthalmopathy and 57 with stable Graves' hyperthyroidism, was used to find distinguishing TCR V-J signatures. The approximately 100 discovery patients were divided at random into training and test sets in a 7:3 ratio.

The CDR3 contains 12 residues, cysteine and phenylalanine counted. The sequence is cut down to CDR3 DNA, 36 bases in frame from base 1. V is shortened by 7 bases, J by 2 bases, and the region joining them spans 8 bases. The germline V gene specifies MNHNS as CDR1 and SASEGT as CDR2. TCR beta CDR3 regions were amplified from RNA transcripts. For the first round of RT-PCR on the TCR CDR3, the HTBI primer set was used together with the Qiagen OneStep RT-PCR kit. Libraries were constructed in a second round of multiplex PCR, after which size selection and purification were performed. Paired-end sequencing of the libraries was performed with 100 bp reads on an Illumina HiSeq2000. Under the source paper's analysis protocol: Raw data were processed with SOAPnuke, discarding reads with adapters, uncalled bases, mean Phred below 15, or no exact constant-primer or identifier match. COPE v1.2.5 was used to merge the high-quality paired reads, and each unique nucleotide sequence was defined as a clonotype. MiTCR v1.1 was used to align clonotypes to the IMGT TRBV, TRBD and TRBJ reference segments. Analysis was restricted to V-J combinations with a frequency above 0.0001, which covered 98% to 99.2% of repertoires. The TCS score was defined as the ratio of F50 (clonal expansion) to E x V (chaos), calculated using BLOSUM62-based TCRdist between CDR3 peptides within each V-J. Welch's t-statistics and random forest reduced approximately 520 V-J features to 13, which were used in a naive Bayes classifier (R e1071). The raw public data were reprocessed by TCRdb itself: fastp quality trimming at Q25, MiXCR clonotype calling, in-frame beta chains only. Entries are consolidated by CDR3 protein sequence, retaining the most common genes and DNA. The V and J calls were not made by the authors but by TCRdb's processing. The sample table contains under 350,000 distinct CDR3 sequences; only one count was recorded for roughly an eighth of them. The ten largest clones capture 34% of the sample.

This clonotype has at least ten counts. This receptor's antigen is unknown. Within one base of it there is no much larger clone, and no base qualities were kept. Moderately to severely active disease, a Clinical Activity Score of at least 3, a NOSPECS grade of at least 4, and a duration under 3 months were present in ophthalmopathy patients. Patients with uncontrolled infections, other autoimmune diseases, pregnancy or lactation were excluded. Diagnoses relied on clinical symptoms, serum thyroxine and TRAb, thyroid ultrasound and orbital computed tomography. PBMCs were isolated from more than 9 ml of fresh peripheral blood by Ficoll-Paque density gradient centrifugation. Trizol reagent was used to extract total RNA, and RNA quality was then checked on an Agilent 2100 Bioanalyzer. Overall study outcomes, separate from this receptor: No statistical method was used to fix the sample size in advance, and group allocation was not hidden from the investigators. Most expanded thyroid clonotypes (frequency above 0.001) were also found in blood, which suggests that blood repertoires may mirror thyroid immune responses. In validation, progression to ophthalmopathy was predicted by the model with about 70% sensitivity and approximately 78% specificity, a median of roughly 6 months before onset. In cross-validation, a model built on a 13 V-J signature told ophthalmopathy apart from stable hyperthyroidism with 85% to 90% sensitivity and around 83% specificity, and in testing the same model reached 80%/75%.

Material: blood. The sequence links TRBV6-1 to TRBJ2-5; the D gene assignment is ambiguous. The source of this sequence is a woman between 40 and 50 years old with Graves' ophthalmopathy. The CDR3 here reads CASKGHQETQYF. The DNA is as follows: TGTGCCAGCAAGGGCCATCAAGAGACCCAGTACTTC.